This T cell receptor (beta chain) originates from a study of blood T cells in healthy people across ages. CDR1 and CDR2 from the germline V gene are SNHLY and FYNNEI. The CDR3 has 13 amino acids. Trimming removed 5 bases at V and 4 bases at J, with 11 bases between. A sample-barcoded 5' primer and a J-beta primer mix were used in a second PCR of about 7 to 12 cycles. TCRdb re-called the 5' RACE reads through MiXCR, storing one row per CDR3 protein. Here the sample spans about 1.5 million distinct CDR3 sequences, 40% to 50% being singletons. This TCR was recovered from a woman under 30 in good health. Sequencing was carried out using blood. J is TRBJ1-1 and V is TRBV2; TRBD1 might be the D (6 bases). CDR3 sequence reads: CASSSGTRTEAFF. The CDR3 DNA sequence: TGTGCCAGCAGTTCCGGGACACGCACTGAAGCTTTCTTT.